This T cell receptor (beta chain) was recovered during a study of cytomegalovirus exposure and HLA in healthy donors. This CDR3 comprises 16 residues. Trimming removed 5 bases from V and 7 bases from J, with 20 bases in between. The germline gives CDR1 LGHNA, CDR2 YNFKEQ. This clone was found a few times. Produced via immunoSEQ multiplex PCR; TCRdb's table is partial and in-frame only. The table shows more than 120,000 clones, with about 87% occurring only once. The V call is TRBV4-2, the J call TRBJ1-4, with D perhaps TRBD1 (6 bases). The specimen was PBMCs. The TCR was taken from a man between 18 and 29 years old in good health and CMV-seropositive. As DNA, the CDR3 is TGTGCCAGCAGCATAAATTCGGGGGGCAGAGGTGAAAAACTGTTTTTT. Amino acids: CASSINSGGRGEKLFF.